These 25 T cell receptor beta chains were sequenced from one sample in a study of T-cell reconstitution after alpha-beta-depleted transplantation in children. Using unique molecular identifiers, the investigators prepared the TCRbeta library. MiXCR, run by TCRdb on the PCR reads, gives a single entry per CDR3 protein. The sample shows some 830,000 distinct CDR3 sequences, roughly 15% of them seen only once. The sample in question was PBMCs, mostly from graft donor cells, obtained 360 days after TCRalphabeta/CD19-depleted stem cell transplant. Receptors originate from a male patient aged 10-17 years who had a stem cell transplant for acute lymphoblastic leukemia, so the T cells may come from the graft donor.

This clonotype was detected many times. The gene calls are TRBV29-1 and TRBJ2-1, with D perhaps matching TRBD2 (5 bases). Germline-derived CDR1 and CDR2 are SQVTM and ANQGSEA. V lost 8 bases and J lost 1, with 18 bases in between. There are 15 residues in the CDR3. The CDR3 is CSPLQWSGSYNEQFF. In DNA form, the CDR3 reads TGCAGCCCTTTACAATGGTCGGGGTCCTACAATGAGCAGTTCTTC.

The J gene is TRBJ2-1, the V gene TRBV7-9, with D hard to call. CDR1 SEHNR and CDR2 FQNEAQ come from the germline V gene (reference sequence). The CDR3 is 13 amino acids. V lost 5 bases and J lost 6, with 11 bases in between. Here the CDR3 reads CASSRPFVNEQFF. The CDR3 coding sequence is TGTGCCAGCAGCCGCCCATTTGTCAATGAGCAGTTCTTC. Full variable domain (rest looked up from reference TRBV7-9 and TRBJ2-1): DTGVSQNPRHKITKRGQNVTFRCDPISEHNRLYWYRQTLGQGPEFLTYFQNEAQLEKSRLLSDRFSAERPKGSFSTLEIQRTEQGDSAMYLCASSRPFVNEQFFGPGTRLTVL.

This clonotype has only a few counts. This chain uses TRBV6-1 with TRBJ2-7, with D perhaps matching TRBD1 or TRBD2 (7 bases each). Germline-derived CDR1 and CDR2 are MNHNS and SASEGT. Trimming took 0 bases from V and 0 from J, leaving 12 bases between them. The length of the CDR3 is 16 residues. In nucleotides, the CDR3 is TGTGCCAGCAGTGAAGCAGCGGGACAGAGCTCCTACGAGCAGTACTTC. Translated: CASSEAAGQSSYEQYF.

The CDR3 region is CASSYSYAPGYEQYF. The CDR3 DNA is TGTGCCAGCAGTTACTCCTACGCCCCAGGATACGAGCAGTACTTC. This chain connects TRBV6-5 to TRBJ2-7; D gene unclear. This CDR3 is 15 amino acids long. V lost 0 bases and J lost 4, with 13 bases in between. Germline V lookup: CDR1 MNHEY, CDR2 SVGAGI.

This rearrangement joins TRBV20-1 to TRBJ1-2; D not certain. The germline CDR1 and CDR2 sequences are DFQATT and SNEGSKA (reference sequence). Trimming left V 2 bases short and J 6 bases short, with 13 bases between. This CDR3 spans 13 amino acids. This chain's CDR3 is CSARPNTIHGYTF. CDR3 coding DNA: TGCAGTGCTAGACCAAACACAATCCATGGCTACACCTTC.

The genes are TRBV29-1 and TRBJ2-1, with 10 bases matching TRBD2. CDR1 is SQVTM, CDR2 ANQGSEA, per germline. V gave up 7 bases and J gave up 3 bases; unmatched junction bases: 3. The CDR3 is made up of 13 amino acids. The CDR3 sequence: CSGAGGDYNEQFF. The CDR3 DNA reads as TGCAGCGGAGCGGGAGGGGACTACAATGAGCAGTTCTTC.

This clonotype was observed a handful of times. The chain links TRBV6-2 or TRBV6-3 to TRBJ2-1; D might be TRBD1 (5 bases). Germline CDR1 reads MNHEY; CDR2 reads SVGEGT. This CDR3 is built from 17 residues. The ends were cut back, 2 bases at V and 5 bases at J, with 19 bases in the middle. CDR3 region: CASSYPVAQGVDNEQFF. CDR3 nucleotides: TGTGCCAGCAGTTACCCGGTCGCCCAAGGGGTCGACAATGAGCAGTTCTTC.

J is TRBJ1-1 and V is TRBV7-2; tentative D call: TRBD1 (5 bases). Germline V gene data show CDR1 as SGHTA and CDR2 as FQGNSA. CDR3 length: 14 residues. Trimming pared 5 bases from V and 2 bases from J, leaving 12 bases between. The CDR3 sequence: CASSPDSRNTEAFF. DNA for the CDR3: TGTGCCAGCAGCCCCGACAGTAGAAACACTGAAGCTTTCTTT.

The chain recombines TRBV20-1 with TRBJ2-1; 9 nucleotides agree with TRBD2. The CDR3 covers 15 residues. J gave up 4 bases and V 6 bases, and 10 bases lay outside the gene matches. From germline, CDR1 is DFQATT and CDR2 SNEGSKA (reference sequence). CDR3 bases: TGCAGTGCCCAGGGGGAAGCGGGAGGATACAATGAGCAGTTCTTC. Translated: CSAQGEAGGYNEQFF.

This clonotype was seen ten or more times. The CDR3 nucleotides read TGTGCCAGCAGCTTCCCAGGATCATCCTACGAGCAGTACTTC. Translation: CASSFPGSSYEQYF. V is TRBV7-9 and J is TRBJ2-7; D gene ambiguous. The CDR3 is made up of 14 amino acids. The germline gives CDR1 SEHNR, CDR2 FQNEAQ (reference sequence). Trimming left V 3 bases short and J 1 base short, with 10 bases between.

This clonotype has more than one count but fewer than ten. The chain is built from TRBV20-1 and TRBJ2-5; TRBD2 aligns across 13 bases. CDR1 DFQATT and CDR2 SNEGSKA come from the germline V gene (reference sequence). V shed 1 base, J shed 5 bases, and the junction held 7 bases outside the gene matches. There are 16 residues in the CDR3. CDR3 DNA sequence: TGCAGTGCTAGAGGACTAGCGGGAGGCCCGGGGGAGACCCAGTACTTC. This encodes CSARGLAGGPGETQYF.

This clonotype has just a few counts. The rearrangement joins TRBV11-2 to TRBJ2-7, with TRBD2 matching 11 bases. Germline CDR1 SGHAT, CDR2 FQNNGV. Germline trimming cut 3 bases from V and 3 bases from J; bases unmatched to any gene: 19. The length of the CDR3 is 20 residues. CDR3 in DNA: TGTGCCAGCAGCTTGACAGGAACTAGGTTTTTACTAGCGGGGGACTACGAGCAGTACTTC. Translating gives CASSLTGTRFLLAGDYEQYF.

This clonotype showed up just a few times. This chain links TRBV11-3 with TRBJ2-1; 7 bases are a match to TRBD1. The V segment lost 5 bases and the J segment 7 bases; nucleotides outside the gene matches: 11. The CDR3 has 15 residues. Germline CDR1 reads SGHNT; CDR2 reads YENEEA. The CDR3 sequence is CASSPGTVGWNEQFF. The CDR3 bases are TGTGCCAGCAGCCCCGGGACAGTTGGATGGAATGAGCAGTTCTTC.

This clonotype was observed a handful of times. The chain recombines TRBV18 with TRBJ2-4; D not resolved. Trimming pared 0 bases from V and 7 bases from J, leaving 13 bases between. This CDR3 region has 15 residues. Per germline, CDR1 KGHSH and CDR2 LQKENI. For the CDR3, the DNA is TGTGCCAGCTCACCACCGATAGGCAGTTGGAACATTCAGTACTTC. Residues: CASSPPIGSWNIQYF. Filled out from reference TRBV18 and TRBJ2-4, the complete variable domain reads NAGVMQNPRHLVRRRGQEARLRCSPMKGHSHVYWYRQLPEEGLKFMVYLQKENIIDESGMPKERFSAEFPKEGPSILRIQQVVRGDSAAYFCASSPPIGSWNIQYFGAGTRLSVL.

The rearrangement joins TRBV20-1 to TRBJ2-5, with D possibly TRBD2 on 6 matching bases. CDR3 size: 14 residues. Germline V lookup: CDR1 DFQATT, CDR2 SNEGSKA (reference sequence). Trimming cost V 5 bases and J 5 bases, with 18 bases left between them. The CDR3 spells CSAGGGPDWETQYF. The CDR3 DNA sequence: TGCAGTGCTGGAGGAGGGCCCGATTGGGAGACCCAGTACTTC.

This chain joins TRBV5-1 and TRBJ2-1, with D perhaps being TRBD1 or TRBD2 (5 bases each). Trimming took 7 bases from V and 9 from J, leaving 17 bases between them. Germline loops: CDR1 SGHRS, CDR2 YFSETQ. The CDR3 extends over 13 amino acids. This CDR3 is CASVRQGRGEQFF. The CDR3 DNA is TGCGCCAGCGTGCGGCAGGGACGGGGTGAGCAGTTCTTC.

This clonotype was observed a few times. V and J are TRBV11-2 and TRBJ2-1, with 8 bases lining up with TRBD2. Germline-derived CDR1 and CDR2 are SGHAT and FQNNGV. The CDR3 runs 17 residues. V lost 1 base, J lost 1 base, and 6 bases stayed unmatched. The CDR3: CASSLVGGRPSYNEQFF. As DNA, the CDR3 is TGTGCCAGCAGCTTAGTTGGCGGGAGGCCATCCTACAATGAGCAGTTCTTC.

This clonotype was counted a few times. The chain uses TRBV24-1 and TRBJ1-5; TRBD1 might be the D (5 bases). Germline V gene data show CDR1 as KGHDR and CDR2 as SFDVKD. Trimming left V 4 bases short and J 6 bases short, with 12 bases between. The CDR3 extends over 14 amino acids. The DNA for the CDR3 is TGTGCCACCAGTGAATCGGCAGGGACTCAGCCCCAGCATTTT. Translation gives CATSESAGTQPQHF.

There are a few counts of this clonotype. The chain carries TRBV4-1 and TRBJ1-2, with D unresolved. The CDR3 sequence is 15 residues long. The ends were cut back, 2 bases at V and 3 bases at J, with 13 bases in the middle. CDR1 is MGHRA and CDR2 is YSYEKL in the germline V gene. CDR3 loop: CASSQRAGGDYGYTF. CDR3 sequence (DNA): TGCGCCAGCAGCCAAAGGGCAGGCGGGGACTATGGCTACACCTTC.

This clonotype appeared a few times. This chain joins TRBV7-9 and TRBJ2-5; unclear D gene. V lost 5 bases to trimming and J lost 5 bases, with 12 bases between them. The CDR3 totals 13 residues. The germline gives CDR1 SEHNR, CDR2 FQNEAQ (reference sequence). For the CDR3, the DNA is TGTGCCAGCAGCCGCCTGGCTGGGGAGACCCAGTACTTC. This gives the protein CASSRLAGETQYF.

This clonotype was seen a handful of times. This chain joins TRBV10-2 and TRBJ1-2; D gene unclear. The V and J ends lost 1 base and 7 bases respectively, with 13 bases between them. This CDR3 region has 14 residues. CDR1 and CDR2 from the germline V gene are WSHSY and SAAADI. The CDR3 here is CASSELGIGTGYTF. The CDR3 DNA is TGCGCCAGCAGTGAGTTGGGGATCGGAACTGGCTACACCTTC.

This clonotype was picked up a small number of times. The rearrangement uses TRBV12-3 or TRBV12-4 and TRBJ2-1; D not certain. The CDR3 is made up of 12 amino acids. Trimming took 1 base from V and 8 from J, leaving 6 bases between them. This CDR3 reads CASSLVWDEQFF. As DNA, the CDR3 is TGTGCCAGCAGTTTAGTTTGGGATGAGCAGTTCTTC.

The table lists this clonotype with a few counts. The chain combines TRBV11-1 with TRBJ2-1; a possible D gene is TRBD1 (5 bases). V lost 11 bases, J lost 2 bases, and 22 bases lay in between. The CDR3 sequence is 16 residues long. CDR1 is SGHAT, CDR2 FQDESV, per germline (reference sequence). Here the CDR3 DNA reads TGTGCCGCCGCGGACACCACCCGGACCGCCTACAATGAGCAGTTCTTC. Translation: CAAADTTRTAYNEQFF. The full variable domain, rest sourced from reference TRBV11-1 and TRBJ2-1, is EAEVAQSPRYKITEKSQAVAFWCDPISGHATLYWYRQILGQGPELLVQFQDESVVDDSQLPKDRFSAERLKGVDSTLKIQPAELGDSAMYLCAAADTTRTAYNEQFFGPGTRLTVL.

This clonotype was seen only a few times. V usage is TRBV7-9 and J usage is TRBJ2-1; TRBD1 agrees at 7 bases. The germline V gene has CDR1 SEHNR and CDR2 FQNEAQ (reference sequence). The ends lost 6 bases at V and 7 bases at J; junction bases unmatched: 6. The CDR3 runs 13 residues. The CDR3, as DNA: TGTGCCAGCAGGTCGGGACAGCCTAATGAGCAGTTCTTC. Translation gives CASRSGQPNEQFF. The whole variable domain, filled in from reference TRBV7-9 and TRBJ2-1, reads DTGVSQNPRHKITKRGQNVTFRCDPISEHNRLYWYRQTLGQGPEFLTYFQNEAQLEKSRLLSDRFSAERPKGSFSTLEIQRTEQGDSAMYLCASRSGQPNEQFFGPGTRLTVL.

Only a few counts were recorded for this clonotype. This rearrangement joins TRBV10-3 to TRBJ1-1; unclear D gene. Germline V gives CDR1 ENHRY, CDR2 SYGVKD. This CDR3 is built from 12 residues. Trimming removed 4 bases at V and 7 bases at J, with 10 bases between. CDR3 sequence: CAISGQEGEAFF. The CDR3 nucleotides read TGTGCCATCAGTGGCCAGGAGGGTGAAGCTTTCTTT.